Shown below are 27 T cell receptor beta chains from a single sample sequenced in a study of long-term antiretroviral therapy in people with HIV. Version v3.0 of the immunoSEQ assay was performed at survey level. Data came from immunoSEQ multiplex PCR; TCRdb stores just in-frame clones and leaves some out. Found here are roughly 37,000 clones, more than 80% of them singletons; the top ten hold 5.8%. The sample in question was unsorted PBMCs, obtained 3.4 years after starting antiretroviral therapy. The receptors stem from a man aged 25-45 years with HIV.

This clone has more than one count but fewer than ten. This chain uses TRBV7-3 with TRBJ1-1; the D gene is possibly TRBD1 (5 bases). Trimming took 4 bases from V and 6 from J, leaving 15 bases between them. Germline assignment: CDR1 SGHTA and CDR2 FQGTGA. This CDR3 has 14 amino acids. CDR3 DNA sequence: TGTGCCAGCAGCTCACAGCAGGGTTCCCCTGAAGCTTTCTTT. This sequence encodes CASSSQQGSPEAFF.

The V and J genes are TRBV30 and TRBJ2-7, with TRBD2 matching over 15 bases. This CDR3 is built from 12 residues. The trim removed 8 bases at V and 4 bases at J, leaving 0 bases unmatched. Germline V gene lookup returns CDR1 GTSNPN and CDR2 SVGIG (reference sequence). In nucleotides, the CDR3 is TGTGCCGGGACTAGCGGGAGGTACGAGCAGTACTTC. This translates into CAGTSGRYEQYF.

This clone was found once. The CDR3 nucleotides are TGTGCCTGGAGTGTAGCTAGCGATGGGAAGACCCAGTACTTC. Its protein product is CAWSVASDGKTQYF. The chain has TRBV30 and TRBJ2-5; tentatively, D is TRBD2 (6 bases). This CDR3 comprises 14 residues. CDR1 is GTSNPN, CDR2 SVGIG, per germline (reference sequence). Trimming took off 0 bases at V and 6 bases at J, with 14 bases between the two ends.

This chain links TRBV30 with TRBJ2-7, with TRBD1 identical over 11 bases. CDR1 GTSNPN and CDR2 SVGIG come from the germline V gene (reference sequence). This CDR3 is built from 13 residues. V was pared by 3 bases and J by 6 bases, with 4 bases of the junction left unmatched. CDR3 DNA sequence: TGTGCCTGGAGCGGACAGGGGGCTGTCGAGCAGTACTTC. The encoded protein is CAWSGQGAVEQYF.

This sequence joins TRBV10-2 and TRBJ2-7; no definite D call. Deletions cut 8 bases from V and 6 bases from J, with 14 bases between. The CDR3 runs to 12 residues. Germline V gene data show CDR1 as WSHSY and CDR2 as SAAADI. CDR3 region: CASRSTTGEQYF. The CDR3 DNA follows: TGCGCCAGCCGGTCCACTACCGGCGAGCAGTACTTC.

In this sample, this clone turned up a few times. The chain is built from TRBV18 and TRBJ2-2, with D tentatively TRBD2 (6 bases). This CDR3 region has 14 residues. V was trimmed by 6 bases and J by 1 base, leaving 9 bases between them. The germline gives CDR1 KGHSH, CDR2 LQKENI. In DNA, the CDR3 is TGTGCCAGCTCCGGGACTCTGAACACCGGGGAGCTGTTTTTT. Translating gives CASSGTLNTGELFF.

The rearrangement uses TRBV4-1 and TRBJ1-4; perhaps TRBD1 as D (5 bases). CDR3 length: 15 amino acids. V was clipped by 1 base and J by 5 bases, with 11 bases between them. Germline values: CDR1 MGHRA, CDR2 YSYEKL. DNA for the CDR3: TGCGCCAGCAGCCAAGTCGACAGTCAGAATGAAAAACTGTTTTTT. It encodes CASSQVDSQNEKLFF.

CDR3 bases: TGTGCCACCAGCAGAGATGGTAGGTCCCCGGGACAGGTTGGGCGCAATCAGCCCCAGCATTTT. Translated: CATSRDGRSPGQVGRNQPQHF. V is TRBV15 and J is TRBJ1-5, with TRBD1 identical over 8 bases. The CDR3 extends over 21 amino acids. Looked up from germline, CDR1 is LNHNV and CDR2 is YYDKDF (reference sequence). The trim removed 0 bases at V and 2 bases at J, leaving 18 bases unmatched.

The chain employs TRBV28 and TRBJ2-7, with a possible D match to TRBD1 (5 bases). CDR1 and CDR2 from the germline V gene are MDHEN and SYDVKM. CDR3 length equals 17 residues. The V and J ends lost 5 bases and 3 bases respectively, with 23 bases between them. DNA for the CDR3: TGTGCCAGCAGTCCACCCGACAGTATAGGTTCCCTCTACGAGCAGTACTTC. Residues: CASSPPDSIGSLYEQYF.

This clone was counted a single time. The chain employs TRBV5-1 and TRBJ2-7; 10 bases are a match to TRBD1. The CDR3 runs to 16 residues. Germline-derived CDR1 and CDR2 are SGHRS and YFSETQ. V was clipped by 3 bases and J by 3 bases; unmatched bases: 9. DNA for the CDR3: TGCGCCAGCAGCTCCCTTATCGGGACAGGGGACTACGAGCAGTACTTC. This translates into CASSSLIGTGDYEQYF.

The rearrangement uses TRBV15 and TRBJ2-3, with D possibly called TRBD1 or TRBD2 (5 bases each). The CDR3 runs to 15 residues. V lost 0 bases to trimming and J lost 4 bases, with 11 bases between them. The germline V gene encodes CDR1 LNHNV and CDR2 YYDKDF (reference sequence). The CDR3 DNA is TGTGCCACCAGCAGAGATCCGGGGCGCGCAGATACGCAGTATTTT. Its protein is CATSRDPGRADTQYF.

The V and J genes are TRBV27 and TRBJ2-7, with TRBD1 identical over 9 bases. Losses at the gene ends were 5 bases for V and 6 bases for J; bases not matched to a gene: 8. The CDR3 is made up of 14 amino acids. Looked up from germline, CDR1 is MNHEY and CDR2 is SMNVEV (reference sequence). The CDR3 DNA reads as TGTGCCAGCAGTAAGGGACAGGGTGCTCTCGAGCAGTACTTC. This codes for CASSKGQGALEQYF.

V gene TRBV11-3 combines with J gene TRBJ2-1; D assignment may be TRBD1 or TRBD2 (5 bases each). This CDR3 spans 14 amino acids. Germline CDR1 and CDR2: SGHNT and YENEEA. Trimming removed 1 base from V and 5 bases from J, with 9 bases in between. The CDR3 spells CASSLGGTHNEQFF. CDR3 coding DNA: TGTGCCAGCAGCTTAGGAGGGACCCACAATGAGCAGTTCTTC.

The chain couples TRBV7-2 to TRBJ2-1; no firm D call. V was clipped by 8 bases and J by 0 bases, with 14 bases between them. CDR3 length: 15 residues. CDR1 is SGHTA, CDR2 FQGNSA, per germline. This CDR3 is CASAVTTNSYNEQFF. In nucleotides, the CDR3 is TGTGCCAGCGCGGTCACTACTAACTCCTACAATGAGCAGTTCTTC.

The CDR3 region has the DNA TGTGCCAGTAAAAAAGTGGACAGAAGAAGCGGGGAGCTGTTTTTT. It specifies CASKKVDRRSGELFF. The chain combines TRBV19 with TRBJ2-2, with D possibly matching TRBD1 (6 bases). V was clipped by 7 bases and J by 7 bases, with 19 bases between them. The length of the CDR3 is 15 residues. Germline V gene data show CDR1 as LNHDA and CDR2 as SQIVND (reference sequence).

V is TRBV7-2 and J is TRBJ1-1, with D unresolved. The CDR3 runs to 13 residues. CDR1 SGHTA and CDR2 FQGNSA come from the germline V gene. Trimming removed 4 bases at V and 10 bases at J, with 16 bases between. The CDR3 sequence is CASSSSKVGPAFF. The DNA for the CDR3 is TGTGCCAGCAGCTCGTCGAAGGTAGGACCAGCTTTCTTT. The variable domain in full, with the rest retrieved from reference TRBV7-2 and TRBJ1-1, is GAGVSQSPSNKVTEKGKDVELRCDPISGHTALYWYRQSLGQGLEFLIYFQGNSAPDKSGLPSDRFSAERTGGSVSTLTIQRTQQEDSAVYLCASSSSKVGPAFFGQGTRLTVV.

V and J are TRBV6-6 and TRBJ1-1; 7 positions match TRBD1. Losses at the gene ends were 7 bases for V and 4 bases for J; bases not matched to a gene: 6. The CDR3 extends over 13 amino acids. Looked up from germline, CDR1 is MNHNY and CDR2 is SVGAGI (reference sequence). CDR3 residues: CASILSGGTEAFF. In nucleotides, the CDR3 is TGTGCCAGCATCCTCTCAGGGGGCACTGAAGCTTTCTTT.

The CDR3 DNA sequence: TGTGCCAGCACGTTACCGGAGCCTAGCACAGATACGCAGTATTTT. As protein: CASTLPEPSTDTQYF. The chain combines TRBV25-1 with TRBJ2-3; D is unclear. The CDR3 length is 15 residues. Germline V gene data show CDR1 as MGHDK and CDR2 as SYGVNS. V lost 7 bases to trimming and J lost 0 bases, with 14 bases between them.

J is TRBJ2-7 and V is TRBV27; D remains ambiguous. The V gene lost 3 bases and the J gene lost 0 bases, with 21 bases spanning the gap. Germline lookup yields CDR1 MNHEY and CDR2 SMNVEV (reference sequence). CDR3 size: 18 residues. CDR3 sequence (DNA): TGTGCCAGCAGTTTTAGGCTGGGTATCAAGGTGCTCTCCTACGAGCAGTACTTC. It codes for CASSFRLGIKVLSYEQYF.

The chain employs TRBV5-8 and TRBJ1-5; D remains unclear. The CDR3 covers 17 residues. V was clipped by 5 bases and J by 0 bases, with 18 bases between them. Germline CDR1 reads SGHTS; CDR2 reads YDEGEE. The CDR3 region has the DNA TGTGCCAGCAGTCCAACCTCCCGACCCTCTAGCAATCAGCCCCAGCATTTT. Translation gives CASSPTSRPSSNQPQHF.

This chain uses TRBV5-1 with TRBJ2-7, with a tentative D call TRBD1 (6 bases). CDR1 is SGHRS, CDR2 YFSETQ, per germline. V was shortened by 0 bases and J by 3 bases, with 10 bases between the two germline ends. This CDR3 has 14 residues. In DNA form, the CDR3 reads TGCGCCAGCAGCTTGGGACAGGCCAACTACGAGCAGTACTTC. This codes for CASSLGQANYEQYF.

The chain is built from TRBV4-3 and TRBJ1-2; D might be TRBD1 (5 bases). There are 15 residues in the CDR3. V was cut by 0 bases and J by 13 bases, with 21 bases left in between. Germline CDR1 LGHNA, CDR2 YSLEER. For the CDR3, the DNA is TGCGCCAGCAGCCAAGATCAGGGTGGAGGCCGGGGTTGCACCTTC. Its protein product is CASSQDQGGGRGCTF.

This chain uses TRBV2 with TRBJ1-1; no clear D. The CDR3 is made up of 11 amino acids. The V gene lost 6 bases and the J gene lost 12 bases, with 14 bases spanning the gap. The germline V gene encodes CDR1 SNHLY and CDR2 FYNNEI. The CDR3 region has the DNA TGTGCCAGCAGAAAAAGCCTCGAGACTTTCTTT. Protein: CASRKSLETFF.

The rearrangement uses TRBV5-1 and TRBJ2-2; possible D gene TRBD1, 6 bases. The CDR3 has 16 residues. Germline-derived CDR1 and CDR2 are SGHRS and YFSETQ. V was shortened by 5 bases and J by 1 base, with 15 bases between the two germline ends. The CDR3 sequence: CASSSSTTGNTGELFF. CDR3 nucleotide sequence: TGCGCCAGCAGTTCGTCGACGACAGGGAACACCGGGGAGCTGTTTTTT.

This clone was found a few times. The chain recombines TRBV28 with TRBJ1-2, with D possibly matching TRBD1 (5 bases). This CDR3 comprises 11 residues. With 6 bases removed from V and 8 bases from J, the gap between germline ends came to 10 bases. Germline V CDR1 and CDR2: MDHEN, SYDVKM. The CDR3 DNA reads TGTGCCAGCAGGGGGGAAGGGGGCTACACCTTC. Its translation is CASRGEGGYTF.

This chain links TRBV7-8 with TRBJ2-7; tentatively, D is TRBD1 (5 bases). Trimming took 7 bases from V and 2 from J, leaving 12 bases between them. The CDR3 loop spans 13 amino acids. Germline values: CDR1 SGHVS, CDR2 FQNEAQ. The CDR3 is CASISDKTYEQYF. CDR3 DNA sequence: TGTGCCAGCATCTCGGACAAAACCTACGAGCAGTACTTC.

The rearrangement joins TRBV6-6 to TRBJ2-7; TRBD2 is a possible D gene (5 bases). In germline, CDR1 is MNHNY, CDR2 SVGAGI (reference sequence). The CDR3 is 13 residues long. V was cut by 5 bases and J by 0 bases, with 8 bases left in between. CDR3 amino acids: CASSPGDSYEQYF. Written as DNA, the CDR3 is TGTGCCAGCAGTCCCGGGGACTCCTACGAGCAGTACTTC.